The 22 T cell receptor beta chains listed next were all sequenced from one sample in a study of blood T cell repertoires in COVID-19. Some clones are missing from TCRdb's copy, which holds only in-frame ones; the method was immunoSEQ multiplex PCR. The sample has fewer than 300,000 clones; 85% to 90% are singletons. The specimen was PBMCs or T cells enriched from blood (not recorded which). The receptors were gathered from a middle-aged man who had recovered from COVID-19.

The CDR3 spells CASSLEGGTGANIQYF. Written as DNA, the CDR3 is TGCGCCAGCAGCTTGGAAGGTGGGACAGGGGCAAACATTCAGTACTTC. This chain uses TRBV5-1 with TRBJ2-4, with 10 bases that match TRBD1. V dropped 0 bases and J dropped 6; count of bases not matched to a gene: 6. CDR3 size: 16 residues. Germline values: CDR1 SGHRS, CDR2 YFSETQ.

This chain uses TRBV6-5 with TRBJ2-1; 8 bases fit TRBD2. Trimming took 4 bases from V and 10 from J; bases not matched to a gene: 3. The CDR3 contains 12 residues. Germline V CDR1 and CDR2: MNHEY, SVGAGI. The chain's CDR3 is CASSSRLAEQFF. The CDR3, as DNA: TGTGCCAGCAGTTCCCGACTAGCGGAGCAGTTCTTC.

This clone was observed a few times. The chain combines TRBV28 with TRBJ2-2; no clear D. V lost 8 bases and J lost 5, with 9 bases in between. Germline values: CDR1 MDHEN, CDR2 SYDVKM. CDR3 size: 12 residues. The CDR3 is CASWPRTGELFF. The CDR3 DNA sequence: TGTGCCAGCTGGCCACGAACCGGGGAGCTGTTTTTT. The variable domain in full, completed from reference TRBV28 and TRBJ2-2, reads DVKVTQSSRYLVKRTGEKVFLECVQDMDHENMFWYRQDPGLGLRLIYFSYDVKMKEKGDIPEGYSVSREKKERFSLILESASTNQTSMYLCASWPRTGELFFGEGSRLTVL.

J is TRBJ1-1 and V is TRBV14, with D maybe TRBD1 (5 bases). The germline V gene encodes CDR1 SGHDN and CDR2 FVKESK. The CDR3 is 17 amino acids. Trimming pared 2 bases from V and 1 base from J, leaving 17 bases between. In DNA, the CDR3 is TGTGCCAGCAGCCAATGGGAAAAGGGGCGGGGGAACACTGAAGCTTTCTTT. Amino acid sequence: CASSQWEKGRGNTEAFF.

The chain couples TRBV6-5 to TRBJ2-7, with 10 bases identical to TRBD2. The CDR3 spans 14 residues. The V segment lost 2 bases and the J segment 5 bases; nucleotides outside the gene matches: 3. CDR1 is MNHEY and CDR2 is SVGAGI in the germline V gene. The CDR3, as DNA: TGTGCCAGCAGTTACCTAGCGGGAGACCACGAGCAGTACTTC. Translating it yields CASSYLAGDHEQYF.

This clone was observed once. V and J are TRBV9 and TRBJ2-7; TRBD2 matches at 10 bases. V shed 4 bases and J 4 bases; nucleotides not matched to a gene: 17. This CDR3 spans 18 amino acids. Germline V gene data show CDR1 as SGDLS and CDR2 as YYNGEE. CDR3 loop: CASSPHPSSGGLPYEQYF. The CDR3 DNA is TGTGCCAGCAGCCCGCACCCCTCTAGCGGGGGCCTACCTTACGAGCAGTACTTC.

The count of this clone is one. V usage is TRBV15 and J usage is TRBJ2-2; no firm D call. This CDR3 spans 14 amino acids. V shed 0 bases and J shed 2 bases, with 4 bases lying between them. Germline V gene lookup returns CDR1 LNHNV and CDR2 YYDKDF (reference sequence). The CDR3 nucleotides are TGTGCCACCAGCAGAGACAGTAACACCGGGGAGCTGTTTTTT. Amino acids: CATSRDSNTGELFF. Together with reference TRBV15 and TRBJ2-2, the CDR3 gives the full variable domain: DAMVIQNPRYQVTQFGKPVTLSCSQTLNHNVMYWYQQKSSQAPKLLFHYYDKDFNNEADTPDNFQSRRPNTSFCFLDIRSPGLGDTAMYLCATSRDSNTGELFFGEGSRLTVL.

V gene TRBV5-1 combines with J gene TRBJ1-1; no reliable D call. Trimming removed 5 bases from V and 2 bases from J, with 16 bases in between. The CDR3 is made up of 15 amino acids. Germline values: CDR1 SGHRS, CDR2 YFSETQ. The CDR3 DNA follows: TGCGCCAGCAGTGGCTCGCGGGGTTTTAACACTGAAGCTTTCTTT. Translating gives CASSGSRGFNTEAFF.

This sequence joins TRBV29-1 and TRBJ2-1; the D gene is possibly TRBD2 (5 bases). Germline CDR1 is SQVTM and CDR2 is ANQGSEA. V lost 5 bases to trimming and J lost 7 bases, with 12 bases between them. The CDR3 has 12 residues. The CDR3 DNA is TGCAGCGTTTTTCGGGGATTTAATGAGCAGTTCTTC. Its translation: CSVFRGFNEQFF.

In this sample, this clone turned up once. This chain's CDR3 is CASSLSGGMNTEAFF. CDR3 nucleotide sequence: TGTGCCAGCAGTTTATCGGGGGGAATGAACACTGAAGCTTTCTTT. This chain links TRBV27 with TRBJ1-1, with D possibly being TRBD1 (5 bases). Per germline, CDR1 MNHEY and CDR2 SMNVEV (reference sequence). V lost 0 bases and J 0 bases, leaving 8 bases between the germline ends. The CDR3 covers 15 residues.

The rearrangement links TRBV7-6 to TRBJ2-2; possible D gene TRBD1, 6 bases. Trimming removed 5 bases at V and 5 bases at J, with 18 bases between. The CDR3 has 16 residues. From germline, CDR1 is SGHVS and CDR2 FNYEAQ. DNA for the CDR3: TGTGCCAGCAGCCCCCTATGGGGGCTTGGTACCGGGGAGCTGTTTTTT. It codes for CASSPLWGLGTGELFF.

The CDR3 nucleotides are TGTGCCAGTAGTATACAGGGGGGCCACCAGAATGAGCAGTTCTTC. Its protein is CASSIQGGHQNEQFF. This chain links TRBV19 with TRBJ2-1, with a weak D call TRBD1 (7 bases). The CDR3 totals 15 residues. Germline lookup yields CDR1 LNHDA and CDR2 SQIVND (reference sequence). V was pared by 2 bases and J by 7 bases, with 15 bases between.

This clone was seen only once. The J gene is TRBJ1-5, the V gene TRBV6-1, with 11 nucleotides matching TRBD1. This CDR3 is 15 amino acids long. CDR1 and CDR2 from the germline V gene are MNHNS and SASEGT. Trimming took 2 bases from V and 10 from J; bases not matched to a gene: 7. The CDR3 loop reads CASSELGQGVDPQHF. CDR3 coding DNA: TGTGCCAGCAGTGAATTGGGACAGGGGGTGGATCCCCAGCATTTT.

The chain recombines TRBV5-1 with TRBJ1-2, with a weak D call TRBD1 (5 bases). The CDR3 is 18 amino acids. From germline, CDR1 is SGHRS and CDR2 YFSETQ. The V gene lost 1 base and the J gene lost 3 bases, with 22 bases spanning the gap. The CDR3 region is CASSLYANGHGLDYGYTF. The CDR3 coding sequence is TGCGCCAGCAGCTTGTACGCTAACGGACATGGTTTGGACTATGGCTACACCTTC.

The J gene is TRBJ1-5, the V gene TRBV11-2, with a possible D match to TRBD1 (5 bases). The CDR3 extends over 14 amino acids. Germline lookup yields CDR1 SGHAT and CDR2 FQNNGV. V lost 5 bases, J lost 6 bases, and 14 bases lay in between. CDR3 DNA sequence: TGTGCCAGCAGCCCAACAGGAGGGGTTCAGCCCCAGCATTTT. It encodes CASSPTGGVQPQHF. Complete variable domain (other parts from reference TRBV11-2 and TRBJ1-5): EAGVAQSPRYKIIEKRQSVAFWCNPISGHATLYWYQQILGQGPKLLIQFQNNGVVDDSQLPKDRFSAERLKGVDSTLKIQPAKLEDSAVYLCASSPTGGVQPQHFGDGTRLSIL.

The V and J genes are TRBV5-6 and TRBJ1-5, with TRBD1 as a possible D gene (6 bases). CDR3 length: 17 amino acids. The V gene's germline CDR1 is SGHDT and CDR2 YYEEEE. The V end was cut by 3 bases, the J end by 4 bases, with 20 bases between. The CDR3 is CASSSIRGIARNQPQHF. DNA for the CDR3: TGTGCCAGCAGCTCGATAAGGGGGATAGCTCGGAATCAGCCCCAGCATTTT.

This chain links TRBV4-3 with TRBJ1-4, with a possible D match to TRBD1 (6 bases). The V end lost 2 bases, the J end lost 3 bases, and 10 bases lay between the germline ends. Germline CDR1 and CDR2: LGHNA and YSLEER. The CDR3 sequence is 15 residues long. The CDR3 sequence is CASSQTGQPNEKLFF. The DNA of the CDR3 is TGCGCCAGCAGCCAAACAGGACAGCCTAATGAAAAACTGTTTTTT.

The rearrangement links TRBV30 to TRBJ1-5, with D unresolved. The V end was cut by 1 base, the J end by 0 bases, with 7 bases between. Germline values: CDR1 GTSNPN, CDR2 SVGIG (reference sequence). The CDR3 spans 14 residues. The CDR3: CAWSAGFSNQPQHF. CDR3 coding DNA: TGTGCCTGGAGTGCGGGATTTAGCAATCAGCCCCAGCATTTT.

V usage is TRBV7-3 and J usage is TRBJ2-2, with 9 bases fitting TRBD2. The CDR3 runs 16 residues. Per germline, CDR1 SGHTA and CDR2 FQGTGA. V shed 5 bases, J shed 6 bases, and the junction held 10 bases outside the gene matches. CDR3 residues: CASSPVGGTSSGELFF. Written as DNA, the CDR3 is TGTGCCAGCAGCCCCGTCGGGGGGACTAGCTCCGGGGAGCTGTTTTTT. Looking up the rest from reference TRBV7-3 and TRBJ2-2 gives the full variable domain: GAGVSQTPSNKVTEKGKYVELRCDPISGHTALYWYRQSLGQGPEFLIYFQGTGAADDSGLPNDRFFAVRPEGSVSTLKIQRTERGDSAVYLCASSPVGGTSSGELFFGEGSRLTVL.

The chain couples TRBV30 to TRBJ1-5, with 9 bases lining up with TRBD1. Germline CDR1 GTSNPN, CDR2 SVGIG (reference sequence). The CDR3 has 15 residues. J gave up 7 bases and V 3 bases, and 10 bases lay outside the gene matches. The CDR3: CAWRPTGGWGQPQHF. In DNA, the CDR3 is TGTGCCTGGAGACCAACAGGGGGCTGGGGACAGCCCCAGCATTTT. Combining the CDR3 with reference TRBV30 and TRBJ1-5 gives the whole variable domain SQTIHQWPATLVQPVGSPLSLECTVEGTSNPNLYWYRQAAGRGLQLLFYSVGIGQISSEVPQNLSASRPQDRQFILSSKKLLLSDSGFYLCAWRPTGGWGQPQHFGDGTRLSIL.

The rearrangement joins TRBV12-3 or TRBV12-4 to TRBJ1-1, with TRBD1 matching 9 bases. With V trimmed by 7 bases and J by 4 bases, 4 bases remained unmatched. The CDR3 covers 13 residues. The chain's CDR3 is CASNRQGGTEAFF. As DNA, the CDR3 is TGTGCCAGCAACCGACAGGGGGGCACTGAAGCTTTCTTT.

V usage is TRBV18 and J usage is TRBJ2-2; 8 bases line up with TRBD1. With V trimmed by 8 bases and J by 7 bases, 9 bases remained unmatched. CDR3 size: 14 residues. The germline CDR1 and CDR2 sequences are KGHSH and LQKENI. CDR3 in amino acids: CASPDPGGVGELFF. Written as DNA, the CDR3 is TGTGCCAGCCCTGACCCAGGGGGCGTCGGGGAGCTGTTTTTT.